These 20 T cell receptor beta chains were all obtained from the same sample, sequenced in a study of T-cell reconstitution after alpha-beta-depleted transplantation in children. A library of TCRbeta sequences, prepared with unique molecular identifiers, was generated. TCRdb reprocessed the PCR reads with MiXCR, giving one entry per CDR3 protein. The repertoire consists of under 300,000 distinct CDR3 sequences, with more than 9% occurring once and the leading ten covering around 22%. Sequencing was performed on peripheral blood, taken 180 days after TCRalphabeta/CD19-depleted stem cell transplant. These receptors were obtained from a male patient aged 2 to 10 who had a stem cell transplant for chronic granulomatous disease, so the T cells may come from the graft donor.

The sample holds many counts of this clonotype. The chain links TRBV5-1 to TRBJ2-1, with 9 bases identical to TRBD1. The germline CDR1 and CDR2 sequences are SGHRS and YFSETQ. The CDR3 totals 17 residues. V lost 2 bases, J lost 2 bases, and 8 bases stayed unmatched. CDR3 loop: CASSFTPGQGPYNEQFF. The CDR3 DNA follows: TGCGCCAGCAGCTTTACCCCGGGACAGGGTCCCTACAATGAGCAGTTCTTC.

The rearrangement uses TRBV3-1 and TRBJ2-2, with 9 bases that match TRBD1. This CDR3 is built from 16 residues. Germline loops: CDR1 LGHDT, CDR2 YNNKEL (reference sequence). Germline trimming cut 1 base from V and 3 bases from J; bases unmatched to any gene: 3. CDR3 residues: CASSQGTGADTGELFF. The CDR3 coding sequence is TGTGCCAGCAGCCAAGGGACAGGGGCCGACACCGGGGAGCTGTTTTTT.

This clonotype was seen ten or more times. The chain is built from TRBV12-3 or TRBV12-4 and TRBJ2-1; perhaps TRBD1 as D (6 bases). This CDR3 comprises 16 residues. Deletions cut 9 bases from V and 0 bases from J, with 18 bases between. CDR3: CARDPGQGSSYNEQFF. The CDR3 DNA is TGTGCCAGGGACCCGGGACAAGGCAGCTCCTACAATGAGCAGTTCTTC.

This clonotype was recorded many times. The V gene is TRBV15, the J gene TRBJ2-1; the match to TRBD1 covers 8 bases. Germline loops: CDR1 LNHNV, CDR2 YYDKDF (reference sequence). The ends lost 6 bases at V and 5 bases at J; junction bases unmatched: 12. The CDR3 is 16 residues long. The CDR3: CATSRFSGTGDNEQFF. CDR3 DNA sequence: TGTGCCACCAGTCGGTTTTCGGGGACAGGAGACAATGAGCAGTTCTTC.

This clonotype was seen at least ten times. The chain employs TRBV18 and TRBJ2-1; D not resolved. CDR3 size: 13 residues. Germline V gene data show CDR1 as KGHSH and CDR2 as LQKENI. Between the trimmed V and J ends, which lost 4 bases and 8 bases, there was a span of 12 bases. The CDR3 DNA reads TGTGCCAGCTCACGCTCCGAGGCTTATGAGCAGTTCTTC. This sequence encodes CASSRSEAYEQFF.

This clonotype came up many times. J is TRBJ2-3 and V is TRBV20-1, with 14 bases lining up with TRBD2. This CDR3 is 15 amino acids long. Trimming cost V 1 base and J 6 bases; bases outside gene matches: 3. Germline CDR1 reads DFQATT; CDR2 reads SNEGSKA (reference sequence). The CDR3 loop reads CSARGGLAGVDTQYF. DNA for the CDR3: TGCAGTGCTAGAGGGGGACTAGCGGGAGTTGATACGCAGTATTTT.

This clonotype was counted ten times or more. The rearrangement joins TRBV11-2 to TRBJ2-1, with TRBD2 as a possible D gene (6 bases). Germline V CDR1 and CDR2: SGHAT, FQNNGV. CDR3 size: 13 residues. The V gene lost 5 bases and the J gene lost 15 bases, with 20 bases spanning the gap. DNA for the CDR3: TGTGCCAGCAGCACTGAACCCGGGACTTCTCTGTTCTTC. This codes for CASSTEPGTSLFF.

This clonotype was found many times. The rearrangement links TRBV25-1 to TRBJ2-7; D is undetermined. The CDR3 extends over 14 amino acids. V was shortened by 1 base and J by 0 bases, with 7 bases between the two germline ends. Germline CDR1 and CDR2: MGHDK and SYGVNS. CDR3 coding DNA: TGTGCCAGCAGTGAATTTGGGGACTCCTACGAGCAGTACTTC. Translation: CASSEFGDSYEQYF.

The J gene is TRBJ2-5, the V gene TRBV5-4; D is undetermined. In germline, CDR1 is SGHNT, CDR2 YYREEE (reference sequence). The CDR3 has 13 amino acids. V shed 4 bases and J shed 3 bases, with 10 bases lying between them. CDR3 bases: TGTGCCAGCAGCCCCCCGGCGGAAGAGACCCAGTACTTC. This translates into CASSPPAEETQYF. The variable domain in full, completed from reference TRBV5-4 and TRBJ2-5, reads ETGVTQSPTHLIKTRGQQVTLRCSSQSGHNTVSWYQQALGQGPQFIFQYYREEENGRGNFPPRFSGLQFPNYSSELNVNALELDDSALYLCASSPPAEETQYFGPGTRLLVL.

This clonotype was recorded at least ten times. This sequence joins TRBV5-1 and TRBJ1-3, with TRBD1 as a possible D gene (6 bases). From germline, CDR1 is SGHRS and CDR2 YFSETQ. There are 18 residues in the CDR3. Between the trimmed V and J ends, which lost 4 bases and 0 bases, there was a span of 20 bases. The CDR3 sequence is CASSPHIAPGDSGNTIYF. CDR3 sequence (DNA): TGCGCCAGCAGCCCTCATATTGCCCCAGGGGACTCTGGAAACACCATATATTTT.

This clonotype occurred many times. CDR3 loop: CASSNRDRGWKLFF. The DNA for the CDR3 is TGTGCCAGCAGCAACCGGGACAGGGGATGGAAACTGTTTTTT. The chain combines TRBV7-9 with TRBJ1-4; 10 bases agree with TRBD1. Per the germline V gene, CDR1 is SEHNR and CDR2 is FQNEAQ (reference sequence). With 5 bases clipped from V and 11 bases from J, the junction kept 8 bases outside the gene matches. CDR3 size: 14 residues.

For this clonotype: Being one base from a much bigger clone, this may be a read error. The V and J genes are TRBV13 and TRBJ2-7; the D gene is possibly TRBD1 (5 bases). Per germline, CDR1 PRHDT and CDR2 FYEKMQ (reference sequence). The length of the CDR3 is 13 residues. Trimming pared 2 bases from V and 3 bases from J, leaving 8 bases between. CDR3 amino acids: CASSLNRFYEQYF. The CDR3 DNA reads as TGTGCCAGCAGCTTAAACAGGTTCTACGAGCAGTACTTC. The full variable domain, completed using reference TRBV13 and TRBJ2-7, is AAGVIQSPRHLIKEKRETATLKCYPIPRHDTVYWYQQGPGQDPQFLISFYEKMQSDKGSIPDRFSAQQFSDYHSELNMSSLELGDSALYFCASSLNRFYEQYFGPGTRLTVT.

This clonotype was found many times. The V call is TRBV29-1, the J call TRBJ2-5; D remains ambiguous. Germline values: CDR1 SQVTM, CDR2 ANQGSEA. V dropped 5 bases and J dropped 5 bases, with 21 bases sitting between them. The CDR3 is made up of 15 amino acids. For the CDR3, the DNA is TGCAGCGTTATGGCCGGGTCTCTACTGGGGGAGACCCAGTACTTC. This translates into CSVMAGSLLGETQYF.

At least ten counts were recorded for this clonotype. DNA of the CDR3: TGTGCCAGCAGTTATGATCGGGGGGTCCCCGGGGAGCTGTTTTTT. It codes for CASSYDRGVPGELFF. J is TRBJ2-2 and V is TRBV6-5; 7 positions agree with TRBD2. Germline CDR1 and CDR2: MNHEY and SVGAGI. Trimming took 3 bases from V and 6 from J; bases not matched to a gene: 7. The CDR3 runs to 15 residues.

This clonotype occurred many times. CDR3 protein: CSAQLSGSRLWYNEQFF. The CDR3 DNA is TGCAGTGCCCAGCTTAGCGGGAGCCGTTTGTGGTACAATGAGCAGTTCTTC. This chain uses TRBV20-1 with TRBJ2-1, with 9 nucleotides matching TRBD2. The CDR3 is made up of 17 amino acids. Germline V CDR1 and CDR2: DFQATT, SNEGSKA (reference sequence). V dropped 6 bases and J dropped 4; count of bases not matched to a gene: 16.

This clonotype was seen a handful of times. The V and J genes are TRBV19 and TRBJ2-7, with 14 bases aligning to TRBD2. Per the germline V gene, CDR1 is LNHDA and CDR2 is SQIVND (reference sequence). Trimming cost V 3 bases and J 0 bases; bases outside gene matches: 1. CDR3 length: 16 amino acids. CDR3 sequence: CASSIGTSGGSYEQYF. Here the CDR3 DNA reads TGTGCCAGTAGTATCGGGACTAGCGGGGGCTCCTACGAGCAGTACTTC. The whole variable domain, remainder taken from reference TRBV19 and TRBJ2-7, is DGGITQSPKYLFRKEGQNVTLSCEQNLNHDAMYWYRQDPGQGLRLIYYSQIVNDFQKGDIAEGYSVSREKKESFPLTVTSAQKNPTAFYLCASSIGTSGGSYEQYFGPGTRLTVT.

The sample holds many counts of this clonotype. This chain uses TRBV10-2 with TRBJ2-1; 15 nucleotides match TRBD2. Trimming cost V 10 bases and J 7 bases; bases outside gene matches: 8. This CDR3 is 15 amino acids long. The germline CDR1 and CDR2 sequences are WSHSY and SAAADI. The chain's CDR3 is CATKTGTSGRNEQFF. CDR3 coding DNA: TGCGCCACCAAGACCGGGACTAGCGGGAGGAATGAGCAGTTCTTC.

This clonotype was observed many times. This rearrangement joins TRBV20-1 to TRBJ2-3; TRBD2 is a possible D gene (6 bases). Germline CDR1 DFQATT, CDR2 SNEGSKA (reference sequence). The CDR3 has 13 residues. Between the trimmed V and J ends, which lost 7 bases and 3 bases, there was a span of 14 bases. The DNA for the CDR3 is TGCAGTGAGTTGCGGGAAGGTACAGATACGCAGTATTTT. Protein sequence: CSELREGTDTQYF.

In the case of this clonotype: A read error is possible here, since a much larger clone lies one base away. The genes are TRBV7-9 and TRBJ2-3, with D possibly called TRBD1 or TRBD2 (6 bases each). V shed 5 bases and J shed 6 bases, with 15 bases lying between them. The germline V gene encodes CDR1 SEHNR and CDR2 FQNEAQ (reference sequence). The CDR3 runs to 14 residues. CDR3 sequence (DNA): TGTGCCAGCAGCCTTCCCCAAGGGGGGGATACGCAGTATTTT. This translates into CASSLPQGGDTQYF.

There are many counts of this clonotype. The chain employs TRBV28 and TRBJ2-2; the match to TRBD1 covers 8 bases. This CDR3 region has 15 residues. V shed 9 bases and J 7 bases; nucleotides not matched to a gene: 13. Germline-derived CDR1 and CDR2 are MDHEN and SYDVKM. The CDR3 here is CASQRSRGRGGELFF. CDR3 sequence (DNA): TGTGCCAGTCAGCGGAGCAGGGGGCGGGGCGGGGAGCTGTTTTTT.